This passage covers 28 T cell receptor beta chains from one sample sequenced in a study of blood T cell repertoires in COVID-19. The protocol was immunoSEQ multiplex PCR, while the TCRdb copy is restricted to in-frame clones and leaves out a portion. The profile shows about 370,000 clones, roughly 90% of them singletons. Sequenced material: peripheral blood. The receptors were sampled from a woman under 40 with COVID-19, enrolled during active disease.

This chain connects TRBV27 to TRBJ2-2; a weak D match, TRBD2 (5 bases). The length of the CDR3 is 13 residues. CDR1 MNHEY and CDR2 SMNVEV come from the germline V gene (reference sequence). Trimming left V 11 bases short and J 1 base short, with 11 bases between. CDR3 loop: CAAREENTGELFF. The CDR3 DNA reads TGTGCCGCGAGGGAAGAGAACACCGGGGAGCTGTTTTTT.

The rearrangement joins TRBV2 to TRBJ2-3; 9 bases align to TRBD2. The CDR3 runs 16 residues. The J segment lost 2 bases and the V segment lost 4 bases, leaving 7 bases of the junction unmatched. Germline V gene sequence: CDR1 SNHLY, CDR2 FYNNEI. CDR3 coding DNA: TGTGCCAGCAGTGGTGCTAGCGGGGCCAACACAGATACGCAGTATTTT. Amino acids: CASSGASGANTDTQYF. Variable domain in full (rest from reference TRBV2 and TRBJ2-3): EPEVTQTPSHQVTQMGQEVILRCVPISNHLYFYWYRQILGQKVEFLVSFYNNEISEKSEIFDDQFSVERPDGSNFTLKIRSTKLEDSAMYFCASSGASGANTDTQYFGPGTRLTVL.

V gene TRBV4-2 combines with J gene TRBJ2-1, with a weak D call TRBD1 (5 bases). This CDR3 is 18 amino acids long. V lost 0 bases and J lost 9, with 24 bases in between. The germline CDR1 and CDR2 sequences are LGHNA and YNFKEQ. The CDR3 region is CASSQEGTTVMGFSEQFF. The CDR3 DNA sequence: TGTGCCAGCAGCCAAGAAGGCACGACAGTCATGGGTTTCAGTGAGCAGTTCTTC.

The rearrangement links TRBV7-2 to TRBJ2-3; TRBD2 aligns across 10 bases. There are 17 residues in the CDR3. Germline V lookup: CDR1 SGHTA, CDR2 FQGNSA. With 5 bases clipped from V and 5 bases from J, the junction kept 13 bases outside the gene matches. CDR3 nucleotides: TGTGCCAGCAGCCTAATTAGCGGGAGGCCACAGGGAGATACGCAGTATTTT. The encoded protein is CASSLISGRPQGDTQYF.

The chain combines TRBV7-6 with TRBJ1-1, with 8 bases that match TRBD1. The CDR3 spans 16 residues. V shed 4 bases, J shed 0 bases, and the junction held 7 bases outside the gene matches. The germline gives CDR1 SGHVS, CDR2 FNYEAQ. The CDR3 DNA follows: TGTGCCAGCAGCTCAGGGGGCATTGGCCTGAACACTGAAGCTTTCTTT. It codes for CASSSGGIGLNTEAFF.

The chain is built from TRBV29-1 and TRBJ1-2; unclear D gene. The V and J ends lost 6 bases and 10 bases respectively, with 15 bases between them. CDR1 and CDR2 (germline): SQVTM, ANQGSEA. This CDR3 is built from 11 residues. CDR3 residues: CSVVVDRIYTF. CDR3 nucleotides: TGCAGCGTGGTAGTAGATCGCATCTACACCTTC.

The gene calls are TRBV6-2 or TRBV6-3 and TRBJ1-1; 9 positions match TRBD1. From germline, CDR1 is MNHEY and CDR2 SVGEGT. The V and J ends lost 4 bases and 0 bases, in that order; junction bases with no gene match: 18. This CDR3 region has 20 residues. The CDR3 sequence: CASSFYRGRIKVELNTEAFF. The CDR3 DNA reads as TGTGCCAGCAGTTTCTACAGGGGGCGTATTAAGGTGGAACTGAACACTGAAGCTTTCTTT.

The J gene is TRBJ2-2, the V gene TRBV7-9; TRBD1 matches 9 bases. J lost 4 bases, V lost 1 base, and 1 base had no gene match. The CDR3 totals 15 residues. Germline values: CDR1 SEHNR, CDR2 FQNEAQ (reference sequence). Here the CDR3 DNA reads TGTGCCAGCAGCTTAGGGACAGGGGTCACCGGGGAGCTGTTTTTT. This sequence encodes CASSLGTGVTGELFF.

The chain uses TRBV6-2 or TRBV6-3 and TRBJ2-3; weak D call: TRBD1 (5 bases). CDR1 is MNHEY and CDR2 is SVGEGT in the germline V gene. Trimming took off 5 bases at V and 10 bases at J, with 10 bases between the two ends. There are 11 residues in the CDR3. CDR3 sequence: CASSATEAQYF. The CDR3, as DNA: TGTGCCAGCAGTGCGACAGAAGCGCAGTATTTT.

This chain uses TRBV6-5 with TRBJ1-4; D remains unclear. Trimming cost V 10 bases and J 3 bases, with 18 bases left between them. The CDR3 has 15 residues. The germline gives CDR1 MNHEY, CDR2 SVGAGI. The CDR3 sequence: CATKELRGPNEKLFF. The CDR3 nucleotides are TGTGCCACAAAGGAGCTCCGGGGTCCTAATGAAAAACTGTTTTTT.

The J gene is TRBJ1-1, the V gene TRBV28; D might be TRBD1 (5 bases). There are 11 residues in the CDR3. Trimming took off 6 bases at V and 7 bases at J, with 9 bases between the two ends. Germline V gene sequence: CDR1 MDHEN, CDR2 SYDVKM. CDR3 loop: CASSPTDEAFF. DNA for the CDR3: TGTGCCAGCAGCCCGACAGATGAAGCTTTCTTT. The variable domain in full, with the rest retrieved from reference TRBV28 and TRBJ1-1, is DVKVTQSSRYLVKRTGEKVFLECVQDMDHENMFWYRQDPGLGLRLIYFSYDVKMKEKGDIPEGYSVSREKKERFSLILESASTNQTSMYLCASSPTDEAFFGQGTRLTVV.

The chain joins TRBV7-8 to TRBJ2-7, with 9 nucleotides matching TRBD2. V shed 5 bases, J shed 0 bases, and the junction held 8 bases outside the gene matches. The CDR3 spans 16 residues. Germline V lookup: CDR1 SGHVS, CDR2 FQNEAQ. The CDR3 nucleotides are TGTGCCAGCAGCCATCTTCAGACTAGCGGCTCCTACGAGCAGTACGTC. It yields the protein CASSHLQTSGSYEQYV.

The V and J genes are TRBV28 and TRBJ1-1; unclear D gene. The CDR3 is 17 residues long. The V end lost 3 bases, the J end lost 1 base, and 18 bases lay between the germline ends. Germline assignment: CDR1 MDHEN and CDR2 SYDVKM. DNA of the CDR3: TGTGCCAGCAGTTTGGGTGGGCCGCGTCCCCCGAACACTGAAGCTTTCTTT. It translates to CASSLGGPRPPNTEAFF.

This clone was detected only a few times. This chain uses TRBV6-5 with TRBJ1-1; possible D gene TRBD1, 5 bases. This CDR3 comprises 15 residues. Trimming cost V 0 bases and J 10 bases, with 18 bases left between them. Germline values: CDR1 MNHEY, CDR2 SVGAGI. CDR3 protein: CASSYSSGEGARAFF. The CDR3 nucleotides read TGTGCCAGCAGTTACTCGAGCGGGGAAGGGGCTAGAGCTTTCTTT.

The gene calls are TRBV19 and TRBJ1-1; tentatively, D is TRBD1 (5 bases). The CDR3 consists of 14 residues. The V end was cut by 6 bases, the J end by 3 bases, with 14 bases between. The germline V gene has CDR1 LNHDA and CDR2 SQIVND (reference sequence). The CDR3 DNA reads as TGTGCCAGTAGATCGCAGGAGGGGTACACTGAAGCTTTCTTT. It yields the protein CASRSQEGYTEAFF.

CDR3 DNA: TGCAGCGTTGCCGACGCCAGAGGAGGAAAACTGTTTTTT. Residues: CSVADARGGKLFF. The genes are TRBV29-1 and TRBJ1-4; D remains unclear. The germline CDR1 and CDR2 sequences are SQVTM and ANQGSEA. The CDR3 sequence is 13 residues long. Trimming removed 4 bases at V and 10 bases at J, with 16 bases between.

The genes are TRBV9 and TRBJ1-6; TRBD1 matches 7 bases. This CDR3 region has 14 residues. CDR1 is SGDLS, CDR2 YYNGEE, per germline. V was pared by 4 bases and J by 13 bases, with 11 bases of the junction left unmatched. CDR3 in DNA: TGTGCCAGCAGCCCCGGACAGGCCAATTTGCCCCTCCACTTT. It codes for CASSPGQANLPLHF. The full variable domain, completed using reference TRBV9 and TRBJ1-6, is DSGVTQTPKHLITATGQRVTLRCSPRSGDLSVYWYQQSLDQGLQFLIQYYNGEERAKGNILERFSAQQFPDLHSELNLSSLELGDSALYFCASSPGQANLPLHFGNGTRLTVT.

The chain uses TRBV3-1 (or the pseudogene TRBV3-2) and TRBJ1-6, with 7 positions matching TRBD1. The germline CDR1 and CDR2 sequences are LGHDT and YNNKEL (reference sequence). There are 14 residues in the CDR3. V lost 3 bases to trimming and J lost 9 bases; unmatched junction nucleotides: 5. Here the CDR3 reads CASSHRGRGSPLHF. The CDR3 DNA is TGTGCCAGCAGCCATAGGGGGCGGGGTTCACCCCTCCACTTT.

The CDR3 is CASSSGLDLANEQFF. The CDR3 DNA reads TGTGCCAGCAGCTCCGGACTAGACTTGGCCAATGAGCAGTTCTTC. J is TRBJ2-1 and V is TRBV7-2; 7 bases map to TRBD2. Per germline, CDR1 SGHTA and CDR2 FQGNSA. The V gene end was trimmed by 4 bases and the J gene end by 6 bases; junction bases not matched to a gene: 9. The CDR3 contains 15 residues.

This sequence joins TRBV3-1 (or the pseudogene TRBV3-2) and TRBJ2-3; D may be TRBD2 (6 bases). The CDR3 runs to 14 residues. In germline, CDR1 is LGHDT, CDR2 YNNKEL (reference sequence). V lost 5 bases to trimming and J lost 2 bases, with 11 bases between them. The CDR3 sequence is CASSESSATDTQYF. The CDR3 DNA sequence: TGTGCCAGCAGCGAGTCTAGCGCCACAGATACGCAGTATTTT.

This chain uses TRBV4-2 with TRBJ2-1, with 11 bases matching TRBD2. The CDR3 totals 17 residues. Trimming took 3 bases from V and 5 from J; bases not matched to a gene: 9. Germline values: CDR1 LGHNA, CDR2 YNFKEQ. The DNA for the CDR3 is TGTGCCAGCAGCCACGGTGAACCGGGACTAGCGGACAATGAGCAGTTCTTC. Protein: CASSHGEPGLADNEQFF.

This chain connects TRBV7-9 to TRBJ2-3; TRBD2 agrees at 16 bases. The germline gives CDR1 SEHNR, CDR2 FQNEAQ (reference sequence). Unmatched junction bases numbered 3, after V lost 3 bases and J lost 3 bases. The CDR3 has 17 residues. The CDR3 DNA reads TGTGCCAGCAGCTTCGGGACTAGCGGGAGGGCAACAGATACGCAGTATTTT. Amino acid sequence: CASSFGTSGRATDTQYF. Complete variable domain (other parts from reference TRBV7-9 and TRBJ2-3): DTGVSQNPRHKITKRGQNVTFRCDPISEHNRLYWYRQTLGQGPEFLTYFQNEAQLEKSRLLSDRFSAERPKGSFSTLEIQRTEQGDSAMYLCASSFGTSGRATDTQYFGPGTRLTVL.

About this clone: The identical CDR3 is also encoded by other nucleotide sequences in the sample. V and J are TRBV5-1 and TRBJ1-4; 8 nucleotides match TRBD1. CDR1 is SGHRS and CDR2 is YFSETQ in the germline V gene. The J segment lost 8 bases and the V segment lost 3 bases, leaving 6 bases of the junction unmatched. CDR3 length: 14 residues. This CDR3 reads CASSSGQGNEKLFF. The CDR3, as DNA: TGCGCCAGCAGCTCCGGACAGGGCAACGAAAAACTGTTTTTT.

The chain is built from TRBV21-1 and TRBJ1-1. TRBV21-1 is tagged as a pseudogene. This CDR3 is built from 17 residues. The CDR3 bases are TGTGCCAGCAGCAAAGACGGGGGGACTCCGATGAACACTGAAGCTTTCTTT. Its translation: CASSKDGGTPMNTEAFF.

V is TRBV7-6 and J is TRBJ2-1, with TRBD1 identical over 10 bases. After removal of 7 bases from V and 5 bases from J, the junction contained 8 bases not matched to a gene. This CDR3 region has 15 residues. CDR1 is SGHVS, CDR2 FNYEAQ, per germline. The CDR3 bases are TGTGCCAGCACCGGGGGGACAGGGGTTGACAATGAGCAGTTCTTC. Translating gives CASTGGTGVDNEQFF.

The chain has TRBV11-3 and TRBJ2-5, with 7 positions matching TRBD2. CDR1 is SGHNT, CDR2 YENEEA, per germline. CDR3 length: 13 amino acids. V shed 5 bases, J shed 5 bases, and the junction held 5 bases outside the gene matches. The CDR3 is CASSTGRQETQYF. CDR3 DNA: TGTGCCAGCAGCACCGGGAGGCAGGAGACCCAGTACTTC. Based on the CDR3 plus reference TRBV11-3 and TRBJ2-5, the full variable domain is EAGVVQSPRYKIIEKKQPVAFWCNPISGHNTLYWYLQNLGQGPELLIRYENEEAVDDSQLPKDRFSAERLKGVDSTLKIQPAELGDSAVYLCASSTGRQETQYFGPGTRLLVL.

This chain uses TRBV2 with TRBJ2-3; D is perhaps TRBD2 (5 bases). With 5 bases removed from V and 7 bases from J, the gap between germline ends came to 10 bases. Germline CDR1 SNHLY, CDR2 FYNNEI. The CDR3 contains 12 residues. The CDR3: CASSSEGNTQYF. The CDR3 region has the DNA TGTGCCAGCAGTTCTGAGGGTAATACGCAGTATTTT.

In the case of this clone: Compared with germline, one end of the junction differs, possibly owing to a read error. V and J are TRBV11-3 and TRBJ1-1, with unresolved D. Germline CDR1 is SGHNT and CDR2 is YENEEA. The CDR3 has 13 amino acids. The CDR3 spells CASSVDYDQAAFF. CDR3 DNA: TGTGCCAGCAGCGTAGACTACGACCAGGCGGCTTTCTTT.